The rows below give T cell receptor beta chains drawn from one sample of a study of T cell repertoires in cytomegalovirus infection. Each CDR3 protein is one row after TCRdb ran MiXCR on the reads. The table includes about 310,000 distinct CDR3 sequences, 20% to 25% detected once. No antigen is known for these receptors. The sequencing here drew on cultured PBMCs, taken from culture after CMV antigen stimulation. Receptor source: a human donor in good health (CMV status not recorded). Some clones in this sample may be carry-over from other donors' samples. Each CDR3 is given with its conserved first and last residue. D genes are given only for firm matches. Clone size is not always given. Where it is, it says once, few, many or a class for expanded clones.

>NA|TRBV24-1|TRBJ2-3|NA|13
CATSETNTDTQYF
TGTGCCACCAGTGAGACTAACACAGATACGCAGTATTTT
>TRBD2|TRBV10-3|TRBJ2-1|few|17
CAISESSSGRVYNEQFF
TGTGCCATCAGTGAGAGTTCTAGCGGGAGGGTCTACAATGAGCAGTTCTTC
>NA|TRBV6-8|TRBJ2-3|NA|11
CASRSGDTQYF
TGTGCCAGCAGGAGTGGAGATACGCAGTATTTT
>TRBD1|TRBV6-2/TRBV6-3|TRBJ1-2|NA|14
CASGPGQGEDGYTF
TGTGCCAGCGGACCCGGACAGGGGGAGGATGGCTACACCTTC
>NA|TRBV30|TRBJ2-5|NA|13
CAWSWGLSETQYF
TGTGCCTGGAGCTGGGGTTTGTCGGAGACCCAGTACTTC
>TRBD1|TRBV18|TRBJ1-3|NA|14
CASSRDSSGNTIYF
TGTGCCAGCTCCCGGGACAGCTCTGGAAACACCATATATTTT
>NA|TRBV4-2|TRBJ2-1|NA|15
CASSARESSYNEQFF
TGTGCCAGCAGCGCTCGAGAGAGCTCCTACAATGAGCAGTTCTTC
>TRBD1|TRBV7-9|TRBJ2-1|NA|16
CASSSNRDRGTDEQFF
TGTGCCAGCAGCTCAAACCGGGACAGGGGGACCGATGAGCAGTTCTTC
>NA|TRBV19|TRBJ1-5|NA|16
CASSAYLGAGNQPQHF
TGTGCCAGTAGTGCCTATTTGGGGGCTGGCAATCAGCCCCAGCATTTT
>NA|TRBV6-2/TRBV6-3|TRBJ2-1|NA|17
CASLRGTGSSSYNEQFF
TGTGCCAGCCTAAGGGGAACCGGGTCCAGCTCCTACAATGAGCAGTTCTTC
>NA|TRBV20-1|TRBJ2-3|once|15
CSAASTSGRGDTQYF
TGCAGTGCTGCCTCGACTAGTGGGAGAGGAGATACGCAGTATTTT
>NA|TRBV5-1|TRBJ1-1|NA|15
CASSLAGRVGTEAFF
TGCGCCAGCAGCTTGGCCGGGAGGGTAGGCACTGAAGCTTTCTTT
>NA|TRBV5-1|TRBJ1-2|few|15
CASSSQDSNPYGYTF
TGCGCCAGCAGCTCCCAGGACAGTAACCCTTATGGCTACACCTTC
>NA|TRBV19|TRBJ1-2|NA|13
CASSIQALDGYTF
TGTGCCAGTAGTATCCAGGCCCTTGACGGCTACACCTTC
>NA|TRBV4-3|TRBJ1-1|NA|15
CASSQRRSKNTEAFF
TGCGCCAGCAGCCAGAGAAGGTCAAAGAACACTGAAGCTTTCTTT
>TRBD2|TRBV6-1|TRBJ2-6|many|15
CASSGAGAGANVLTF
TGTGCCAGCAGCGGAGCGGGGGCAGGGGCCAACGTCCTGACTTTC
>TRBD1|TRBV20-1|TRBJ1-6|NA|13
CSASRQGDSPLHF
TGCAGTGCGAGCCGACAGGGCGATTCACCCCTCCACTTT
>NA|TRBV28|TRBJ2-7|many|13
CASSLTPFYEQYF
TGTGCCAGCAGTTTAACCCCTTTCTACGAGCAGTACTTC
>TRBD2|TRBV7-2|TRBJ2-3|few|16
CASSLVLAGSTDTQYF
TGTGCCAGCAGCTTAGTACTAGCGGGAAGCACAGATACGCAGTATTTT
>TRBD2|TRBV6-6|TRBJ2-7|few|15
CASSPPGTSGAEQYF
TGTGCCAGCAGTCCTCCCGGGACTAGCGGGGCTGAGCAGTACTTC
>TRBD2|TRBV7-2|TRBJ2-2|few|16
CASSPSGTSHTGELFF
TGTGCCAGCAGCCCTAGTGGGACTAGCCACACCGGGGAGCTGTTTTTT
>NA|TRBV4-3|TRBJ1-3|NA|15
CASSQGGGMGNTIYF
TGCGCCAGCAGCCAAGGGGGTGGAATGGGAAACACCATATATTTT
>TRBD2|TRBV2|TRBJ2-1|few|13
CASSVQREGLKFF
TGTGCCAGCAGTGTCCAGCGGGAGGGCTTAAAGTTCTTC
>TRBD2|TRBV7-8|TRBJ2-3|many|15
CASRNLAGDTDTQYF
TGTGCCAGCAGAAACCTAGCGGGAGACACAGATACGCAGTATTTT
>NA|TRBV28|TRBJ2-1|few|15
CASPPPGVPYNEQFF
TGTGCCAGCCCTCCCCCGGGGGTCCCCTACAATGAGCAGTTCTTC
>NA|TRBV12-3/TRBV12-4|TRBJ2-5|NA|14
CASSPTNPRETQYF
TGTGCCAGCAGTCCCACAAACCCGAGGGAGACCCAGTACTTC
>NA|TRBV7-9|TRBJ2-4|NA|17
CASSPKPDNLAKNIQYF
TGTGCCAGCAGCCCAAAACCGGACAATCTAGCCAAAAACATTCAGTACTTC
>TRBD1|TRBV25-1|TRBJ2-2|once|15
CASSELGGDTGELFF
TGTGCCAGCAGTGAATTAGGGGGCGACACCGGGGAGCTGTTTTTT
>NA|TRBV5-4|TRBJ2-1|once|14
CASSYVTGVNEQFF
TGTGCCAGCAGCTACGTTACGGGGGTAAATGAGCAGTTCTTC
>NA|TRBV7-2|TRBJ2-7|NA|12
CASSESSYEQYF
TGTGCCAGCAGCGAGAGCTCCTACGAGCAGTACTTC
>NA|TRBV28|TRBJ1-1|NA|15
CASSPLGQLSWEAFF
TGTGCCAGCAGTCCGCTCGGACAGCTATCCTGGGAAGCTTTCTTT
>NA|TRBV7-3|TRBJ1-1|many|13
CASSSHGNTEAFF
TGTGCCAGCAGCTCACATGGGAACACTGAAGCTTTCTTT
>TRBD2|TRBV7-9|TRBJ2-1|few|15
CASLPTSGAYNEQFF
TGTGCCAGCCTCCCTACTAGCGGAGCCTACAATGAGCAGTTCTTC
>TRBD2|TRBV7-9|TRBJ2-1|NA|13
CASTRSGRAEQFF
TGTGCCAGCACCCGTAGCGGGAGGGCTGAGCAGTTCTTC
>TRBD1|TRBV7-2|TRBJ1-1|many|14
CASSGQGGDTEAFF
TGTGCCAGCAGCGGACAGGGAGGGGATACTGAAGCTTTCTTT
>NA|TRBV7-3|TRBJ2-7|NA|14
CASSSGPPPYEQYF
TGTGCCAGCAGTTCCGGGCCGCCACCCTACGAGCAGTACTTC
>NA|TRBV25-1|TRBJ1-1|few|15
CASRSRGRVNTEAFF
TGTGCCAGCAGGTCCAGGGGCCGTGTGAACACTGAAGCTTTCTTT
>NA|TRBV14|TRBJ2-1|few|16
CASSLPGLLNYNEQFF
TGTGCCAGCAGTTTACCGGGACTCCTTAACTACAATGAGCAGTTCTTC
>TRBD1|TRBV7-2|TRBJ1-6|few|17
CASSLGVGQGARSPLHF
TGTGCCAGCAGCTTAGGGGTCGGACAGGGGGCGCGTTCACCCCTCCACTTT
>TRBD1|TRBV6-1|TRBJ1-1|few|14
CASSIDRGQTEAFF
TGTGCCAGCAGTATCGACAGGGGGCAAACTGAAGCTTTCTTT
>TRBD1|TRBV19|TRBJ1-1|few|16
CASSFRQGPVGTEAFF
TGTGCCAGTAGTTTCCGACAGGGGCCCGTGGGCACTGAAGCTTTCTTT
>NA|TRBV6-1|TRBJ1-1|NA|12
CASSEKRARAFF
TGTGCCAGCAGTGAAAAGAGAGCTAGGGCTTTCTTT
>TRBD1|TRBV6-2/TRBV6-3|TRBJ1-2|NA|17
CASSYSIFGQDRYGYTF
TGTGCCAGCAGTTACTCGATCTTCGGACAGGATCGCTATGGCTACACCTTC
>TRBD1|TRBV28|TRBJ2-7|NA|14
CASSFARGLAEQYF
TGTGCCAGCAGTTTCGCCAGGGGGTTGGCCGAGCAGTACTTC
>NA|TRBV7-2|TRBJ1-6|many|13
CASSSRRNSPLHF
TGTGCCAGCAGCTCAAGGCGAAATTCACCCCTCCACTTT
>NA|TRBV12-3/TRBV12-4|TRBJ2-1|few|9
CATTDWQFF
TGTGCCACGACCGATTGGCAGTTCTTC
>TRBD2|TRBV20-1|TRBJ2-1|NA|15
CSASAGTSGIFEQFF
TGCAGTGCTAGTGCCGGGACTAGCGGGATTTTTGAGCAGTTCTTC
>NA|TRBV2|TRBJ2-7|NA|15
CASSEAPGNSYEQYF
TGTGCCAGCAGTGAAGCTCCTGGAAACTCCTACGAGCAGTACTTC
>NA|TRBV19|TRBJ1-5|many|16
CASSLNRRGAPQPQHF
TGTGCCAGTAGTCTCAACCGGCGGGGGGCTCCTCAGCCCCAGCATTTT